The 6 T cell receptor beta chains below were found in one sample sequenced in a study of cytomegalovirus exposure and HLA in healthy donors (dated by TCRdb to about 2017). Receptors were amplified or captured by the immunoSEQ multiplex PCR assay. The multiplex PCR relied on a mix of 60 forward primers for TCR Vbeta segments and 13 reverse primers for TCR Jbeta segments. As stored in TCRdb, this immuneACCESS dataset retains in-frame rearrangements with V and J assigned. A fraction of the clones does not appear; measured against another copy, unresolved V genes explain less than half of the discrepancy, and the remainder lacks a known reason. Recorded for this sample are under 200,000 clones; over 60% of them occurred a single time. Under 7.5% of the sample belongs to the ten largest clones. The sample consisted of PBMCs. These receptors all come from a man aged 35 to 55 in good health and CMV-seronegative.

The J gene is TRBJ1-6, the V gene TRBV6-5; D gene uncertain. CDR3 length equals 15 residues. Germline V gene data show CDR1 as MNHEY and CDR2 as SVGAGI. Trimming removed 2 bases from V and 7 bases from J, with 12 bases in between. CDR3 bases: TGTGCCAGCAGTTACGCCGGGAGATGGAATTCACCCCTCCACTTT. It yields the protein CASSYAGRWNSPLHF.

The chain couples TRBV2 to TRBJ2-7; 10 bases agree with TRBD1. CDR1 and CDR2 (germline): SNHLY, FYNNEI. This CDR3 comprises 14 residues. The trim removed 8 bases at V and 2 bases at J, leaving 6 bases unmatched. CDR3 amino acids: CASRGQGSPYEQYF. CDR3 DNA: TGTGCCAGCCGGGGACAGGGGAGCCCCTACGAGCAGTACTTC.

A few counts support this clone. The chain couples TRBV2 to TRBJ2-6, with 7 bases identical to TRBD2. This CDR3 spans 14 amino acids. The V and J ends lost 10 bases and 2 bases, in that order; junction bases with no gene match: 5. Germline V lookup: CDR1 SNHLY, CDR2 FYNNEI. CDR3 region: CATGGGPGANVLTF. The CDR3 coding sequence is TGTGCCACAGGCGGGGGACCTGGGGCCAACGTCCTGACTTTC.

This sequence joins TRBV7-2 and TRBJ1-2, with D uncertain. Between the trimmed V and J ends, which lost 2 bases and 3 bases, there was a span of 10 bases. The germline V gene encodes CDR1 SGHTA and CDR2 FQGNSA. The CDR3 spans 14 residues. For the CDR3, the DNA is TGTGCCAGCAGCTTACAGGAGGCAGACTATGGCTACACCTTC. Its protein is CASSLQEADYGYTF. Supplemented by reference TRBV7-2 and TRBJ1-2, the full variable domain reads GAGVSQSPSNKVTEKGKDVELRCDPISGHTALYWYRQSLGQGLEFLIYFQGNSAPDKSGLPSDRFSAERTGGSVSTLTIQRTQQEDSAVYLCASSLQEADYGYTFGSGTRLTVV.

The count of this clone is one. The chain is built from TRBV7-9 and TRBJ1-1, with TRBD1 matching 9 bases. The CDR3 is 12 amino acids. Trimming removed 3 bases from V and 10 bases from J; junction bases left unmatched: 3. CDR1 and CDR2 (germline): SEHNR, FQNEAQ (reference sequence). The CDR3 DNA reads TGTGCCAGCAGCTTCGGGACAGGGCTAGCTTTCTTT. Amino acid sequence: CASSFGTGLAFF.

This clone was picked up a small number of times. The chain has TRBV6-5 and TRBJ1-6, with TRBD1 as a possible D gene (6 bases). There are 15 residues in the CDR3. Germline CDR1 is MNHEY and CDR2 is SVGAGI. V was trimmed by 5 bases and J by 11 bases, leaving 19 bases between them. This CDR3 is CASSRGRDIPPPLHF. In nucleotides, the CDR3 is TGTGCCAGCAGTAGGGGGAGGGACATCCCCCCACCCCTCCACTTT.